These 2 T cell receptor beta chains came from one sample sequenced in a study of tumor-infiltrating lymphocytes in localized non-small cell lung cancer. TCRdb's table, derived via immunoSEQ multiplex PCR, lists solely in-frame clones and lacks some. The sample consists of more than 2,500 clones, around 75% of them appearing once. Sequences were obtained from uninvolved lung tissue not adjacent to the tumor. Receptors originate from a human donor with non-small cell lung cancer.

This chain connects TRBV29-1 to TRBJ1-2, with D possibly matching TRBD1 (5 bases). The germline V and J ends were trimmed by 3 bases and 6 bases, with 14 bases remaining between them. This CDR3 has 13 amino acids. In germline, CDR1 is SQVTM, CDR2 ANQGSEA. The CDR3 reads CSVEGVGRDGYTF. The CDR3 region has the DNA TGCAGCGTTGAGGGGGTAGGAAGGGATGGCTACACCTTC.

The CDR3 DNA sequence: TGTGCCAGCACGGTGGGGGGGGCCCACAATGAGCAGTTCTTC. Encoded protein: CASTVGGAHNEQFF. V is TRBV27 and J is TRBJ2-1; a possible D gene is TRBD2 (7 bases). V shed 7 bases and J shed 5 bases, with 15 bases lying between them. This CDR3 is 14 amino acids long. CDR1 MNHEY and CDR2 SMNVEV come from the germline V gene (reference sequence).